This entry features one TCR beta chain sequence. The assay was immunoSEQ multiplex PCR, and TCRdb's table has in-frame clones only and misses some. The repertoire includes 18,000 or so clones, roughly nine tenths of them detected once, and 7.5% sits in the top ten. This sample is drawn from a study of T cell changes during pregnancy in multiple sclerosis. V lost 7 bases and J lost 2, with 12 bases in between. The CDR3 sequence is 12 residues long. Germline V gene data show CDR1 as SQVTM and CDR2 as ANQGSEA. Sequenced material: CD8+ T cells from peripheral blood mononuclear cells, taken in the second trimester of pregnancy. The sequence was obtained from a female donor in good health, enrolled as a control in a pregnancy study. The V call is TRBV29-1, the J call TRBJ2-7, with TRBD1 as a possible D gene (5 bases). CDR3 region: CSAQDSTYEQYF. The CDR3 region has the DNA TGCAGCGCCCAAGACAGTACCTACGAGCAGTACTTC.